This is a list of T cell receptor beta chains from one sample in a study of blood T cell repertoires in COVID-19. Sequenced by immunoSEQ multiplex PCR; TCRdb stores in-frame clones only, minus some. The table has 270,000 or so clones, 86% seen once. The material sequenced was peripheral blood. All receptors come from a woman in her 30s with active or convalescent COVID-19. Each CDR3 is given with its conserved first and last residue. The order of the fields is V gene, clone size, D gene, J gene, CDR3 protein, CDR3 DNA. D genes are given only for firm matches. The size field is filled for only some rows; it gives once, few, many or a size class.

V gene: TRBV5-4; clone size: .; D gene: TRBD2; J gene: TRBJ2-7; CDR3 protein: CASSLPGLGDYEQYF; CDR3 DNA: TGTGCCAGCAGCTTGCCAGGACTAGGAGACTACGAGCAGTACTTC
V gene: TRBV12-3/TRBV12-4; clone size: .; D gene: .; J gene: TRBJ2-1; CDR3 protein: CASSYSGENEQFF; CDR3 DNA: TGTGCCAGCAGTTATTCAGGGGAAAATGAGCAGTTCTTC
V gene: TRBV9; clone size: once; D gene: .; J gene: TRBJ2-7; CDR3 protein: CASSTWNRGEQYF; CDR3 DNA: TGTGCCAGCAGCACCTGGAACCGCGGAGAGCAGTACTTC
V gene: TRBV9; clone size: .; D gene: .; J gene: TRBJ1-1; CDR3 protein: CASSGQMNTEAFF; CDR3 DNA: TGTGCCAGCAGCGGACAGATGAACACTGAAGCTTTCTTT
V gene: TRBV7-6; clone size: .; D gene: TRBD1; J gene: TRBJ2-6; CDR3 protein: CASSSGGGRSGANVLTF; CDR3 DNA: TGTGCCAGCAGCTCAGGGGGCGGTCGCTCTGGGGCCAACGTCCTGACTTTC
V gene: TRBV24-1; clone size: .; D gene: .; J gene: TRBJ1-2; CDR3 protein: CATSGRGGYTF; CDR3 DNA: TGTGCCACCAGTGGCAGGGGTGGCTACACCTTC
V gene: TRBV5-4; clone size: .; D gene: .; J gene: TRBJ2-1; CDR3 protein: CASSFPDRGNEQFF; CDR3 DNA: TGTGCCAGCAGCTTTCCGGACAGAGGCAATGAGCAGTTCTTC
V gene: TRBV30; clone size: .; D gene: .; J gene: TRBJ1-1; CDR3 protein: CAWWTRGGTEAFF; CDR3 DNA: TGTGCCTGGTGGACGAGGGGAGGCACTGAAGCTTTCTTT
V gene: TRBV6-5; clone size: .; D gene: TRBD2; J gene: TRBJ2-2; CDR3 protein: CASNSGGADTGELFF; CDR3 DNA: TGTGCCAGTAATAGCGGGGGGGCAGACACCGGGGAGCTGTTTTTT
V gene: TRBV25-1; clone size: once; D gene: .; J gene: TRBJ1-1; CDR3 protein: CASTRSSTGGTEAFF; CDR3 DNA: TGTGCCAGCACCAGAAGTTCGACAGGAGGCACTGAAGCTTTCTTT
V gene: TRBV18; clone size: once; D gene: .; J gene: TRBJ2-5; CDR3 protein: CASSPETGETQYF; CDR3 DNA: TGTGCCAGCTCACCAGAGACAGGAGAGACCCAGTACTTC
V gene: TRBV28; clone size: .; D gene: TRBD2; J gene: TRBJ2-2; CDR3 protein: CASSLQRGGPGELFF; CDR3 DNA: TGTGCCAGCAGTTTACAGCGGGGGGGTCCCGGGGAGCTGTTTTTT
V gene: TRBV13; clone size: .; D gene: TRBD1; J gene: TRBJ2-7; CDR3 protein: CASSLGRGREQYF; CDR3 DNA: TGTGCCAGCAGCTTGGGCAGGGGGCGGGAGCAGTACTTC
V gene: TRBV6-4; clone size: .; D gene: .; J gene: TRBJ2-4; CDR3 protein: CASSVHRVAKNIQYF; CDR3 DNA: TGTGCCAGCAGTGTTCACAGGGTAGCCAAAAACATTCAGTACTTC
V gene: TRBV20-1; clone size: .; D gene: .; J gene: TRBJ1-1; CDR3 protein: CSADSGGGAFF; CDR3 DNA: TGCAGTGCTGACTCGGGGGGTGGAGCTTTCTTT
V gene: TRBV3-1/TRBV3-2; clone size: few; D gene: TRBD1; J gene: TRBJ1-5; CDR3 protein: CASSQGQGGNQPQHF; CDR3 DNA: TGTGCCAGCAGCCAGGGACAGGGCGGCAATCAGCCCCAGCATTTT
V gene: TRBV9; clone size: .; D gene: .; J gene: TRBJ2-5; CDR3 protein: CASSVGGLQETQYF; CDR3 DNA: TGTGCCAGCAGCGTCGGGGGGCTCCAAGAGACCCAGTACTTC
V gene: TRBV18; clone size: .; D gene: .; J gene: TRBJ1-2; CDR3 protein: CASSPLAGEAGPTGYTF; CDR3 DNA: TGTGCCAGCTCACCACTGGCAGGGGAAGCCGGGCCAACAGGCTACACCTTC
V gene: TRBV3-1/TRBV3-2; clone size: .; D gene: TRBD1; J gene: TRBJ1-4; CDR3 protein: CASSQDDYRGREKLFF; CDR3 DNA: TGTGCCAGCAGCCAAGACGACTACAGGGGGCGGGAAAAACTGTTTTTT
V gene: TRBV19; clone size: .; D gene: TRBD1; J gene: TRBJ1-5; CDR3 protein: CASSIATGAIQPQHF; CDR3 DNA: TGTGCCAGTAGTATTGCGACAGGGGCTATCCAGCCCCAGCATTTT
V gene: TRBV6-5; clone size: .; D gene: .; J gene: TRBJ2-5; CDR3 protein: CASSYNGAETQYF; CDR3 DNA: TGTGCCAGCAGTTACAATGGGGCCGAGACCCAGTACTTC
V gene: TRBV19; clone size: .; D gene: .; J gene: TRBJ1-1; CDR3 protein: CASTLGGGRGTEAFF; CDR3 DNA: TGTGCCAGTACCTTGGGAGGGGGAAGGGGCACTGAAGCTTTCTTT
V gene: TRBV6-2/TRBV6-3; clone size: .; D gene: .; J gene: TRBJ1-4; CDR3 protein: CASSYSMRVGEKLFF; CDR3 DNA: TGTGCCAGCAGTTACTCGATGCGGGTGGGCGAAAAACTGTTTTTT
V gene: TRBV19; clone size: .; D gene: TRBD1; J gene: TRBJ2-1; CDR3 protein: CASSIEGRRQGNEQFF; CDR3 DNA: TGTGCCAGTAGTATAGAGGGTCGACGACAGGGTAATGAGCAGTTCTTC
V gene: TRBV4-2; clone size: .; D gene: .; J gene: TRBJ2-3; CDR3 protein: CASSQDFLARDTQYF; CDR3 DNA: TGTGCCAGCAGCCAAGATTTCCTAGCTAGAGATACGCAGTATTTT
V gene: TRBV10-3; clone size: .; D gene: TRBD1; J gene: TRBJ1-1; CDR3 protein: CAISGQGAAEAFF; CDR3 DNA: TGTGCCATCAGCGGACAGGGGGCCGCTGAAGCTTTCTTT
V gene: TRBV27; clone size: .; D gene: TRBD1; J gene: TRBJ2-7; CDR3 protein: CASGYGTGGLKQYF; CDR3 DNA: TGTGCCAGCGGATACGGGACAGGGGGGTTGAAGCAGTACTTC
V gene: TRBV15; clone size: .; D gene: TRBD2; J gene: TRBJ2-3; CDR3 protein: CATSRELAGGPSTDTQYF; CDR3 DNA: TGTGCCACCAGCAGAGAACTAGCGGGGGGCCCTAGCACAGATACGCAGTATTTT
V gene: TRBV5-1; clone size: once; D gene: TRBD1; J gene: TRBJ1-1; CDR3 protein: CASSQTGSEDEAFF; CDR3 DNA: TGCGCCAGCAGCCAGACAGGGTCGGAGGATGAAGCTTTCTTT
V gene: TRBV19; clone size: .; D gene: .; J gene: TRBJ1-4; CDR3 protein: CASTNRSTLFF; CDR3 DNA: TGTGCCAGTACGAACCGCAGTACCTTGTTTTTT
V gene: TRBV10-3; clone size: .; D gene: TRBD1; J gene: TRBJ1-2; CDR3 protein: CAISESVPGTGRQSGYTF; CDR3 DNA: TGTGCCATCAGTGAGTCCGTTCCAGGGACAGGCCGGCAAAGTGGCTACACCTTC
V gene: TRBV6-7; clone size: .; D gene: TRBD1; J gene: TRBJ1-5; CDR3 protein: CAIKTGQSNQPQHF; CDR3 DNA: TGTGCCATCAAAACGGGACAGAGTAATCAGCCCCAGCATTTT
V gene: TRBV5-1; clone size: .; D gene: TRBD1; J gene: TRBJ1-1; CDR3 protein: CASSSDRGLAEAFF; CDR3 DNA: TGCGCCAGCAGCTCCGACAGGGGGCTCGCTGAAGCTTTCTTT
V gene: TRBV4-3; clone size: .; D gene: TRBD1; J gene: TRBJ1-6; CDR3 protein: CASSQDTGTDNSPLHF; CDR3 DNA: TGCGCCAGCAGCCAAGACACCGGGACAGATAATTCACCCCTCCACTTT
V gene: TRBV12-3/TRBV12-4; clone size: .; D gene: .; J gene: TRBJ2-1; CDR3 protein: CASSVIPYNEQFF; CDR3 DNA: TGTGCCAGCAGTGTTATTCCCTACAATGAGCAGTTCTTC
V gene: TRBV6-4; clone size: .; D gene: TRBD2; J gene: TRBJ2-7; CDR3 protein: CASSEYGGGSCEQYF; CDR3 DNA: TGTGCCAGCAGTGAGTACGGGGGGGGTTCGTGTGAGCAGTACTTC
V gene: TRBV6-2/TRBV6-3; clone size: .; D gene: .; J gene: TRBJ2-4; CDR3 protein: CASSPPGRGNIQYF; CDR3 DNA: TGTGCCAGCAGCCCGCCGGGGCGGGGAAACATTCAGTACTTC
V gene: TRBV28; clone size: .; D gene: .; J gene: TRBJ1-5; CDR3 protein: CASSPLKAGYNQPQHF; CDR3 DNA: TGTGCCAGCAGTCCCCTAAAAGCAGGGTACAATCAGCCCCAGCATTTT